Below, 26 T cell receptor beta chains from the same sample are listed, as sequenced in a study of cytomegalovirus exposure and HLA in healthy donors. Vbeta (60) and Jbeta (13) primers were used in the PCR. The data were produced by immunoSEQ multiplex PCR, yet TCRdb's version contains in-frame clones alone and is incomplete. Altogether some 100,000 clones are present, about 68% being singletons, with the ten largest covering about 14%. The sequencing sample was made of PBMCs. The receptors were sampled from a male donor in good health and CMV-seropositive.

The CDR3 nucleotides are TGTGCCAGCAGCTTAGAGAAGGGACTAGCGGGGTCCTACGAGCAGTACTTC. This gives the protein CASSLEKGLAGSYEQYF. V usage is TRBV7-9 and J usage is TRBJ2-7; 13 nucleotides align to TRBD2. The CDR3 is 17 residues long. The germline CDR1 and CDR2 sequences are SEHNR and FQNEAQ (reference sequence). The ends lost 1 base at V and 1 base at J; junction bases unmatched: 4.

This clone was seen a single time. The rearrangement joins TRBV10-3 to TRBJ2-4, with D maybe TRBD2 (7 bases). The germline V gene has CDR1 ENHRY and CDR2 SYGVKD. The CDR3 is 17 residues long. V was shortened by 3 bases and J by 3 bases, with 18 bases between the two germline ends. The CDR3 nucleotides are TGTGCCATCAGTGATACGGGGGGCAGGTTGGTCAAAAACATTCAGTACTTC. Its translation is CAISDTGGRLVKNIQYF.

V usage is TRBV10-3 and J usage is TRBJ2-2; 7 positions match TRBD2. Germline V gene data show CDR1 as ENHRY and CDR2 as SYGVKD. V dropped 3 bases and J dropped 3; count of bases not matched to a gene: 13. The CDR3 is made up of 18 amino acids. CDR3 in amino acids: CAISDPSRSRGDTGELFF. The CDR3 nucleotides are TGTGCCATCAGTGATCCGTCGAGGAGCCGGGGGGACACCGGGGAGCTGTTTTTT.

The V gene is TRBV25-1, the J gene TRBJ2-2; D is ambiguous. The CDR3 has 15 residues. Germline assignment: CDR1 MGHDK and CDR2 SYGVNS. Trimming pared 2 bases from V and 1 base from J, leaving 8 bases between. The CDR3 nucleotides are TGTGCCAGCAGTGAACCTCGTCGGAACACCGGGGAGCTGTTTTTT. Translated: CASSEPRRNTGELFF.

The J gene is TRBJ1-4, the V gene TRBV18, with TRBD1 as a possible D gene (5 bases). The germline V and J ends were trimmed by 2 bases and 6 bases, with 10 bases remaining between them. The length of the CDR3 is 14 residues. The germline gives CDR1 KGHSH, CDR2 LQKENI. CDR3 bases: TGTGCCAGCTCACCATCGGGGGACTATGAAAAACTGTTTTTT. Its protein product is CASSPSGDYEKLFF.

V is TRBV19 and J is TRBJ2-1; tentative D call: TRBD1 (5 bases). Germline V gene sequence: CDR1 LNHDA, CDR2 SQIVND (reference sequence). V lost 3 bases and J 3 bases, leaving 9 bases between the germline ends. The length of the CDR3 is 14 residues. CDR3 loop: CASSIPGLYNEQFF. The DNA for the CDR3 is TGTGCCAGTAGTATCCCAGGGCTCTACAATGAGCAGTTCTTC.

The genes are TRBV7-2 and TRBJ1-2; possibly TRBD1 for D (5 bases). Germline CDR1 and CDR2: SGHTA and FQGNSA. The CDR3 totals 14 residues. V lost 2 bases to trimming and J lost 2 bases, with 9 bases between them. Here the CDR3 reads CASSLSPGNYGYTF. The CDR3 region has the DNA TGTGCCAGCAGCTTATCCCCAGGGAACTATGGCTACACCTTC. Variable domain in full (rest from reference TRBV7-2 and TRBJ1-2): GAGVSQSPSNKVTEKGKDVELRCDPISGHTALYWYRQSLGQGLEFLIYFQGNSAPDKSGLPSDRFSAERTGGSVSTLTIQRTQQEDSAVYLCASSLSPGNYGYTFGSGTRLTVV.

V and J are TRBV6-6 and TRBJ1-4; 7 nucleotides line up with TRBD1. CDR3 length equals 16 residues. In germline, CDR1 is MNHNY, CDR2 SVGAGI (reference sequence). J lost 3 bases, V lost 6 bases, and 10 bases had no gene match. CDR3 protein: CASRGPDRAANEKLFF. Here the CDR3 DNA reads TGTGCCAGCAGGGGACCCGACAGGGCGGCTAATGAAAAACTGTTTTTT.

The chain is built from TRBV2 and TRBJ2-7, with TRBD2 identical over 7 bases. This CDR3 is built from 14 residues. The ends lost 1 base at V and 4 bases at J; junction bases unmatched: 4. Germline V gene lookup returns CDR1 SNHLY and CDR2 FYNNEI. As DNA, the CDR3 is TGTGCCAGCAGTGAAGGACTAGCTTTGTACGAGCAGTACTTC. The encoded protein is CASSEGLALYEQYF.

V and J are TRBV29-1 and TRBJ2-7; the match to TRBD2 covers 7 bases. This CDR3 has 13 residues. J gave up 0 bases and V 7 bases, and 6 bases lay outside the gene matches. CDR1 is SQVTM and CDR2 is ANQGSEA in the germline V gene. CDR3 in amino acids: CSATGGPSYEQYF. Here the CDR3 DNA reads TGCAGCGCCACGGGGGGTCCCTCCTACGAGCAGTACTTC.

The CDR3 reads CASSLEEFSTQYF. CDR3 sequence (DNA): TGTGCCAGCAGCTTAGAGGAGTTTAGTACGCAGTATTTT. The rearrangement links TRBV7-2 to TRBJ2-3; D gene unclear. V lost 1 base, J lost 8 bases, and 10 bases lay in between. This CDR3 is 13 amino acids long. Germline V gene lookup returns CDR1 SGHTA and CDR2 FQGNSA.

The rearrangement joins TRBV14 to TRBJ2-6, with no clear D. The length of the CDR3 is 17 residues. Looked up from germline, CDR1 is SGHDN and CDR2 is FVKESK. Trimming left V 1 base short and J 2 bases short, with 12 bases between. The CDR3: CASSQGAAKAGANVLTF. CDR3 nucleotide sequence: TGTGCCAGCAGCCAAGGGGCCGCCAAGGCTGGGGCCAACGTCCTGACTTTC. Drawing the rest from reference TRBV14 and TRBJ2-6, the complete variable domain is EAGVTQFPSHSVIEKGQTVTLRCDPISGHDNLYWYRRVMGKEIKFLLHFVKESKQDESGMPNNRFLAERTGGTYSTLKVQPAELEDSGVYFCASSQGAAKAGANVLTFGAGSRLTVL.

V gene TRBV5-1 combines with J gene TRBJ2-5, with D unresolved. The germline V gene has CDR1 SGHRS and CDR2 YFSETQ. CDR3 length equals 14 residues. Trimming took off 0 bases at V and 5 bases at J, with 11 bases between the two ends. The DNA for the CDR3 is TGCGCCAGCAGCTTGGGGAGCGCCGGGGAGACCCAGTACTTC. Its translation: CASSLGSAGETQYF. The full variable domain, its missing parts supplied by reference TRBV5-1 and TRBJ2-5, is KAGVTQTPRYLIKTRGQQVTLSCSPISGHRSVSWYQQTPGQGLQFLFEYFSETQRNKGNFPGRFSGRQFSNSRSEMNVSTLELGDSALYLCASSLGSAGETQYFGPGTRLLVL.

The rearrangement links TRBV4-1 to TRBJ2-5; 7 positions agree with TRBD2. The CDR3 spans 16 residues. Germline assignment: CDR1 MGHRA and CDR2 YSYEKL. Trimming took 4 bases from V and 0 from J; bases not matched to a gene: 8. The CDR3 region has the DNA TGCGCCAGCAGCCGACAAACGCGGGGGAACCAAGAGACCCAGTACTTC. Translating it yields CASSRQTRGNQETQYF.

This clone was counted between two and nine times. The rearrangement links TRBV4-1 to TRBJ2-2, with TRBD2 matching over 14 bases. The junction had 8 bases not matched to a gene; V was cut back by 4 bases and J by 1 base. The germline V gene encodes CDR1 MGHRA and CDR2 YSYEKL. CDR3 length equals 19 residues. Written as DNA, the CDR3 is TGCGCCAGCAGCCGCCGACTAGCGGGGGGGCCGGTGAACACCGGGGAGCTGTTTTTT. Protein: CASSRRLAGGPVNTGELFF.

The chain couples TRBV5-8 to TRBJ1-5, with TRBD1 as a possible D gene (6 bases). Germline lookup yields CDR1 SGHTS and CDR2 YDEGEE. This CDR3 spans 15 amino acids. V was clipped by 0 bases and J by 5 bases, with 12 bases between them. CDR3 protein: CASSLAGQNYQPQHF. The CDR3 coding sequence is TGTGCCAGCAGCTTGGCCGGACAGAATTATCAGCCCCAGCATTTT.

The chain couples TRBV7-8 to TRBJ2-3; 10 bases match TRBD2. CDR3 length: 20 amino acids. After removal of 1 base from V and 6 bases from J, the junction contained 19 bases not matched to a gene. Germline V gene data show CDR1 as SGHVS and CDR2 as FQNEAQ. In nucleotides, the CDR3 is TGTGCCAGCAGCTTAGACCCTTTAGGGTTTAGCGGGGGGCCTGGGGATACGCAGTATTTT. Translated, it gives CASSLDPLGFSGGPGDTQYF.

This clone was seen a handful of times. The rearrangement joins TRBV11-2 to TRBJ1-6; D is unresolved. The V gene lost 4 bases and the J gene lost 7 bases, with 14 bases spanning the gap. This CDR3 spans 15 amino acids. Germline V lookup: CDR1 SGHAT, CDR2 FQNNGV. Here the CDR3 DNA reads TGTGCCAGCAGCTCCCACGTAAGAAGCAATTCACCCCTCCACTTT. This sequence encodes CASSSHVRSNSPLHF.

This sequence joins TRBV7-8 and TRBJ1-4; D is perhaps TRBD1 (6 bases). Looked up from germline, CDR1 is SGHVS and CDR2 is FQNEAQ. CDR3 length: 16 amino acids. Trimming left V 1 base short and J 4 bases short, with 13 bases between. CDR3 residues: CASSLGRQAHNEKLFF. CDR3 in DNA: TGTGCCAGCAGCTTAGGACGACAGGCCCATAATGAAAAACTGTTTTTT.

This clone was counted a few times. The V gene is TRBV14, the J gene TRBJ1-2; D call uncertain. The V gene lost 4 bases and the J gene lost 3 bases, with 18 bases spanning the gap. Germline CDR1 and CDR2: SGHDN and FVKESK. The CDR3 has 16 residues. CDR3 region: CASSPAGLKADYGYTF. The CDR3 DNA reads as TGTGCCAGCAGCCCTGCGGGCCTAAAGGCCGACTATGGCTACACCTTC.

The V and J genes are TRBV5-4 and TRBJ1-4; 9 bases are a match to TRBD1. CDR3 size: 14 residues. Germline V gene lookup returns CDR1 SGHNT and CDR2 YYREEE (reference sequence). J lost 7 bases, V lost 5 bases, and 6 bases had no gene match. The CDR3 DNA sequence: TGTGCCAGCAGTTCCGGGACAGGGTTTGAAAAACTGTTTTTT. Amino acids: CASSSGTGFEKLFF.

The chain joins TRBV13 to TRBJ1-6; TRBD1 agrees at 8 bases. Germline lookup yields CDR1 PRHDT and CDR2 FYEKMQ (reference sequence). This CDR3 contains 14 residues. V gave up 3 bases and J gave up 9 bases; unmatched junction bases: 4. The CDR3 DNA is TGTGCCAGCAGCTTGGACAGGGAGGGTTCACCCCTCCACTTT. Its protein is CASSLDREGSPLHF.

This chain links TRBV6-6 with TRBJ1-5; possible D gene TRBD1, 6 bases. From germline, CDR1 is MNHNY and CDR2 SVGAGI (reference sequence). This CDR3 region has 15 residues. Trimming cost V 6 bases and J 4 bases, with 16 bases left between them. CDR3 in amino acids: CASSEEGRGNQPQHF. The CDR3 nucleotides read TGTGCCAGCAGCGAAGAGGGGAGGGGGAATCAGCCCCAGCATTTT.

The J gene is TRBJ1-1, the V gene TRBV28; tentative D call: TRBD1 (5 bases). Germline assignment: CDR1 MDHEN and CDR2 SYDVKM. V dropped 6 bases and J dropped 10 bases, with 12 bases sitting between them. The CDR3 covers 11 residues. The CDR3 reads CASSAPGGAFF. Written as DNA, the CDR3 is TGTGCCAGCAGCGCCCCCGGGGGAGCTTTCTTT.

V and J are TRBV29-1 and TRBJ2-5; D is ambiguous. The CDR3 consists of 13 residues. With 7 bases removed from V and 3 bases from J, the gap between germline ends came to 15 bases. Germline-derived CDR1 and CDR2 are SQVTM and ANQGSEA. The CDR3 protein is CSADMRQKETQYF. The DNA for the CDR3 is TGCAGCGCCGATATGAGGCAGAAAGAGACCCAGTACTTC.

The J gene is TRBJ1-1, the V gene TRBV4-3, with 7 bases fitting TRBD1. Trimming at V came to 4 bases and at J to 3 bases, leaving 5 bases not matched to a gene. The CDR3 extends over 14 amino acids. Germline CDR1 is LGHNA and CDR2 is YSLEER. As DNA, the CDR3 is TGCGCCAGCAGCCGTACAGGGGAGCACACTGAAGCTTTCTTT. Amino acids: CASSRTGEHTEAFF.